The 16 T cell receptor beta chains below were found in one sample sequenced in a study of T cells after yellow fever vaccination. One entry per CDR3 protein results from TCRdb running MiXCR on the 5' RACE reads. Altogether hundreds of thousands of distinct CDR3 sequences are present, roughly an eighth being singletons, with the ten largest covering about 15%. This specimen was PBMCs, taken on the day of the yellow fever booster vaccination. The origin of the receptors is a man in his thirties or forties who received the YFV17D yellow fever vaccine.

The rearrangement joins TRBV5-1 to TRBJ2-3; no definite D call. The CDR3 covers 13 residues. V lost 2 bases, J lost 7 bases, and 11 bases lay in between. Germline CDR1 and CDR2: SGHRS and YFSETQ. For the CDR3, the DNA is TGCGCCAGCAGCTTCGAGGAGACGCATACGCAGTATTTT. Protein sequence: CASSFEETHTQYF. Full variable domain (rest looked up from reference TRBV5-1 and TRBJ2-3): KAGVTQTPRYLIKTRGQQVTLSCSPISGHRSVSWYQQTPGQGLQFLFEYFSETQRNKGNFPGRFSGRQFSNSRSEMNVSTLELGDSALYLCASSFEETHTQYFGPGTRLTVL.

This clonotype has only a few counts. The rearrangement joins TRBV28 to TRBJ2-7; either TRBD1 or TRBD2 may supply D (5 bases each). Trimming removed 8 bases from V and 3 bases from J, with 8 bases in between. The CDR3 is made up of 11 amino acids. Germline V gives CDR1 MDHEN, CDR2 SYDVKM. CDR3 region: CASLGVYEQYF. The CDR3 bases are TGTGCCAGCCTGGGGGTCTACGAGCAGTACTTC.

This clonotype has only a few counts. DNA of the CDR3: TGCAGCACCCTCGCAGGGACAGACTATGGCTACACCTTC. Its protein product is CSTLAGTDYGYTF. The genes are TRBV29-1 and TRBJ1-2; 7 bases line up with TRBD1. With 8 bases clipped from V and 3 bases from J, the junction kept 9 bases outside the gene matches. From germline, CDR1 is SQVTM and CDR2 ANQGSEA. This CDR3 comprises 13 residues.

The rearrangement uses TRBV7-2 and TRBJ2-1; 12 positions agree with TRBD1. The length of the CDR3 is 16 residues. Germline V gives CDR1 SGHTA, CDR2 FQGNSA. Trimming removed 3 bases from V and 10 bases from J; junction bases left unmatched: 10. CDR3 nucleotide sequence: TGTGCCAGCAGCTTCGGGACAGGGGGCTGGGAGGGAGAGCAGTTCTTC. This translates into CASSFGTGGWEGEQFF.

This clonotype showed up just a few times. This rearrangement joins TRBV6-4 to TRBJ2-1, with unresolved D. The V end lost 3 bases, the J end lost 9 bases, and 12 bases lay between the germline ends. The CDR3 spans 13 residues. CDR1 MRHNA and CDR2 SNTAGT come from the germline V gene. The CDR3 protein is CASSDQVEGEQFF. The CDR3 DNA is TGTGCCAGCAGTGATCAGGTAGAAGGTGAGCAGTTCTTC.

The chain recombines TRBV5-1 with TRBJ1-1; no reliable D call. Germline V gives CDR1 SGHRS, CDR2 YFSETQ. The CDR3 spans 15 residues. With 1 base removed from V and 0 bases from J, the gap between germline ends came to 10 bases. The DNA for the CDR3 is TGCGCCAGCAGCTTGAGCAGGCTAATGAACACTGAAGCTTTCTTT. Translated: CASSLSRLMNTEAFF.

The chain has TRBV7-9 and TRBJ2-7; 7 bases map to TRBD2. The CDR3 has 14 residues. Germline CDR1 and CDR2: SEHNR and FQNEAQ (reference sequence). V trimming: 3 bases; J trimming: 6 bases; junction bases outside the gene matches: 8. CDR3 nucleotide sequence: TGTGCCAGCAGCTTCGGCGGGAGCGTATCCGAGCAGTACTTC. Amino acid sequence: CASSFGGSVSEQYF. The full variable domain, in which reference TRBV7-9 and TRBJ2-7 provide the parts outside the CDR3, is DTGVSQNPRHKITKRGQNVTFRCDPISEHNRLYWYRQTLGQGPEFLTYFQNEAQLEKSRLLSDRFSAERPKGSFSTLEIQRTEQGDSAMYLCASSFGGSVSEQYFGPGTRLTVT.

A few counts support this clonotype. This chain uses TRBV6-6 with TRBJ2-1; D is unresolved. The germline V gene encodes CDR1 MNHNY and CDR2 SVGAGI (reference sequence). Trimming left V 1 base short and J 10 bases short, with 11 bases between. CDR3 length: 13 amino acids. The CDR3 DNA reads as TGTGCCAGCAGTTACTTTGCCCTCGGGGAGCAGTTCTTC. Translated, it gives CASSYFALGEQFF.

The chain employs TRBV9 and TRBJ2-1, with D uncertain. This CDR3 has 15 amino acids. V lost 1 base, J lost 0 bases, and 8 bases lay in between. Per germline, CDR1 SGDLS and CDR2 YYNGEE. The CDR3 sequence: CASSVSQSSYNEQFF. CDR3 nucleotides: TGTGCCAGCAGCGTATCTCAAAGCTCCTACAATGAGCAGTTCTTC.

J is TRBJ2-7 and V is TRBV7-6; TRBD1 agrees at 7 bases. Trimming cost V 0 bases and J 3 bases; bases outside gene matches: 8. The CDR3 is 16 residues long. The V gene's germline CDR1 is SGHVS and CDR2 FNYEAQ. CDR3 protein: CASSLAPGQSVYEQYF. Here the CDR3 DNA reads TGTGCCAGCAGCTTAGCTCCGGGACAGAGCGTCTACGAGCAGTACTTC. The full variable domain, completed using reference TRBV7-6 and TRBJ2-7, is GAGVSQSPRYKVTKRGQDVALRCDPISGHVSLYWYRQALGQGPEFLTYFNYEAQQDKSGLPNDRFSAERPEGSISTLTIQRTEQRDSAMYRCASSLAPGQSVYEQYFGPGTRLTVT.

This clonotype has just a few counts. The V call is TRBV14, the J call TRBJ2-2, with 8 bases aligning to TRBD2. This CDR3 is 17 amino acids long. V shed 1 base, J shed 4 bases, and the junction held 8 bases outside the gene matches. Germline-derived CDR1 and CDR2 are SGHDN and FVKESK. The CDR3 spells CASSQAGRLAGTGELFF. The DNA for the CDR3 is TGTGCCAGCAGCCAAGCCGGACGCCTAGCGGGCACCGGGGAGCTGTTTTTT. Together with reference TRBV14 and TRBJ2-2, the CDR3 gives the full variable domain: EAGVTQFPSHSVIEKGQTVTLRCDPISGHDNLYWYRRVMGKEIKFLLHFVKESKQDESGMPNNRFLAERTGGTYSTLKVQPAELEDSGVYFCASSQAGRLAGTGELFFGEGSRLTVL.

This clonotype was seen only a few times. The V call is TRBV6-6, the J call TRBJ2-3; D is unclear. Trimming cost V 11 bases and J 0 bases, with 6 bases left between them. This CDR3 contains 11 residues. The germline gives CDR1 MNHNY, CDR2 SVGAGI (reference sequence). The CDR3 DNA follows: TGTGCCGCGATTAGCACAGATACGCAGTATTTT. Translating it yields CAAISTDTQYF.

The chain couples TRBV11-2 to TRBJ2-7; D possibly corresponds to TRBD1 (5 bases). The V end lost 5 bases, the J end lost 9 bases, and 17 bases lay between the germline ends. Germline V CDR1 and CDR2: SGHAT, FQNNGV. The CDR3 covers 13 residues. The CDR3 DNA reads TGTGCCAGCAGCCCGCGCAGGGTGACGGGGCAGTACTTC. This codes for CASSPRRVTGQYF.

The chain couples TRBV23-1 to TRBJ2-7; D not resolved. TRBV23-1 is an ORF, with its function uncertain. The CDR3 length is 14 residues. V lost 1 base and J 0 bases, leaving 7 bases between the germline ends. CDR3 residues: CASSQCHSSYEQYF. The CDR3 DNA reads as TGCGCCAGCAGTCAATGTCACAGCTCCTACGAGCAGTACTTC.

This clonotype was found a few times. V and J are TRBV7-2 and TRBJ2-5; possible D gene TRBD1, 6 bases. CDR1 is SGHTA, CDR2 FQGNSA, per germline. CDR3 length: 13 residues. Between the trimmed V and J ends, which lost 3 bases and 5 bases, there was a span of 10 bases. CDR3 nucleotides: TGTGCCAGCAGCTTGAACAGGGTGGAGACCCAGTACTTC. Protein sequence: CASSLNRVETQYF.

This rearrangement joins TRBV20-1 to TRBJ2-3, with D unclear. The CDR3 totals 13 residues. CDR1 and CDR2 from the germline V gene are DFQATT and SNEGSKA (reference sequence). V was shortened by 5 bases and J by 1 base, with 10 bases between the two germline ends. CDR3 nucleotide sequence: TGCAGTGCTTTCCTGGTCGGCACAGATACGCAGTATTTT. Translating it yields CSAFLVGTDTQYF.